The 29 T cell receptor beta chains below all came from one sample that was sequenced in a study of CD8 T cells in ankylosing spondylitis. TCRdb fed the 5' RACE reads into MiXCR, producing one record per CDR3 protein. The sample has fewer than 180,000 distinct CDR3 sequences; about 42% are singletons. Sequenced input: synovial fluid, either unsorted or a sorted T cell fraction (not recorded which). Source of these receptors: a male donor with ankylosing spondylitis.

The chain joins TRBV12-3 or TRBV12-4 to TRBJ2-2; 14 bases agree with TRBD2. The CDR3 consists of 17 residues. V lost 3 bases and J lost 7; bases outside the gene matches: 7. The CDR3 DNA is TGTGCCAGCAGTTTGAGTGGTGGACTAGCGGGAGGCGGGGAGCTGTTTTTT. This codes for CASSLSGGLAGGGELFF.

The chain links TRBV25-1 to TRBJ1-1; D gene unclear. V gave up 1 base and J gave up 1 base, with 10 bases separating them. This CDR3 has 15 amino acids. Germline V gene lookup returns CDR1 MGHDK and CDR2 SYGVNS. As DNA, the CDR3 is TGTGCCAGCAGTGAATTAGCACAGCCGAACACTGAAGCTTTCTTT. Protein: CASSELAQPNTEAFF. The entire variable domain, with the rest obtained from reference TRBV25-1 and TRBJ1-1, is as follows: EADIYQTPRYLVIGTGKKITLECSQTMGHDKMYWYQQDPGMELHLIHYSYGVNSTEKGDLSSESTVSRIRTEHFPLTLESARPSHTSQYLCASSELAQPNTEAFFGQGTRLTVV.

This clonotype was seen only a few times. This chain joins TRBV7-8 and TRBJ2-7, with D maybe TRBD2 (6 bases). Trimming pared 5 bases from V and 3 bases from J, leaving 17 bases between. CDR1 SGHVS and CDR2 FQNEAQ come from the germline V gene. CDR3 length equals 15 residues. The DNA for the CDR3 is TGTGCCAGCAGCCTTAGTCGTGGGACTCTCTACGAGCAGTACTTC. Translated, it gives CASSLSRGTLYEQYF.

V and J are TRBV7-3 and TRBJ2-1; the D gene could be TRBD1 or TRBD2 (5 bases each). Germline CDR1 reads SGHTA; CDR2 reads FQGTGA. The CDR3 consists of 14 residues. V was clipped by 2 bases and J by 6 bases, with 11 bases between them. CDR3 sequence reads: CASSLFRDGNEQFF. The CDR3 nucleotides read TGTGCCAGCAGCTTATTCCGGGACGGCAATGAGCAGTTCTTC.

The chain joins TRBV11-3 to TRBJ2-7, with TRBD1 matching over 9 bases. Trimming at V came to 5 bases and at J to 4 bases, leaving 15 bases not matched to a gene. This CDR3 contains 17 residues. Germline loops: CDR1 SGHNT, CDR2 YENEEA. CDR3 protein: CASSLRTGDCYIYEQYF. The CDR3 region has the DNA TGTGCCAGCAGCCTGAGGACAGGGGATTGTTATATTTACGAGCAGTACTTC. Full variable domain (outside the CDR3, taken from reference TRBV11-3 and TRBJ2-7): EAGVVQSPRYKIIEKKQPVAFWCNPISGHNTLYWYLQNLGQGPELLIRYENEEAVDDSQLPKDRFSAERLKGVDSTLKIQPAELGDSAVYLCASSLRTGDCYIYEQYFGPGTRLTVT.

The table lists this clonotype with a few counts. This chain uses TRBV3-1 with TRBJ2-1; D unresolved. The V end was cut by 4 bases, the J end by 9 bases, with 16 bases between. The CDR3 length is 14 residues. Germline values: CDR1 LGHDT, CDR2 YNNKEL (reference sequence). This CDR3 is CASSPEPDLGEQFF. In DNA, the CDR3 is TGTGCCAGCAGCCCCGAACCAGACCTAGGTGAGCAGTTCTTC.

The CDR3 DNA is TGTGCCAGCAGCTCACGGGACAGGACTGAAGCTTTCTTT. Its protein product is CASSSRDRTEAFF. The chain joins TRBV7-9 to TRBJ1-1; TRBD1 matches 8 bases. V dropped 4 bases and J dropped 5; count of bases not matched to a gene: 3. Germline CDR1 reads SEHNR; CDR2 reads FQNEAQ (reference sequence). This CDR3 comprises 13 residues.

This chain links TRBV12-3 or TRBV12-4 with TRBJ1-3; D is unclear. Trimming left V 2 bases short and J 5 bases short, with 10 bases between. This CDR3 region has 14 residues. CDR3 sequence: CASSLRRQRNTIYF. As DNA, the CDR3 is TGTGCCAGCAGTTTAAGGAGACAACGAAACACCATATATTTT.

The chain combines TRBV6-6 with TRBJ1-1, with 7 bases identical to TRBD1. The CDR3 runs 13 residues. The V gene end was trimmed by 8 bases and the J gene end by 7 bases; junction bases not matched to a gene: 10. CDR1 is MNHNY and CDR2 is SVGAGI in the germline V gene (reference sequence). CDR3 in amino acids: CASLGQSPFEAFF. Written as DNA, the CDR3 is TGTGCCAGCCTGGGACAGAGCCCCTTTGAAGCTTTCTTT.

In its sample, this clonotype was seen once. One end of the junction fails to match germline, which may point to a read error. The V call is TRBV11-1, the J call TRBJ2-3; 9 nucleotides align to TRBD2. The CDR3 spans 18 residues. Looked up from germline, CDR1 is SGHAT and CDR2 is FQDESV (reference sequence). DNA of the CDR3: TGTGCCAGCAGATTAGCGGGGGAGATTACCCCGGGCACAGATACGCAGTATTTT. Amino acids: CASRLAGEITPGTDTQYF.

This clonotype has more than one count but fewer than ten. The chain carries TRBV28 and TRBJ2-1; TRBD2 aligns across 8 bases. Germline CDR1 is MDHEN and CDR2 is SYDVKM. V lost 3 bases, J lost 0 bases, and 10 bases stayed unmatched. The CDR3 extends over 18 amino acids. CDR3 DNA sequence: TGTGCCAGCAGTTTCTCCAAACTAGCGGCCCGCTCCTACAATGAGCAGTTCTTC. Amino acids: CASSFSKLAARSYNEQFF.

This chain links TRBV5-5 with TRBJ2-1; no clear D. Trimming stripped 0 bases from V and 4 bases from J, with 8 bases between. The CDR3 runs 14 residues. Germline V gene data show CDR1 as SGHKS and CDR2 as YYEKEE (reference sequence). CDR3 DNA: TGTGCCAGCAGCTTGGATCCTCAGTACAATGAGCAGTTCTTC. Protein sequence: CASSLDPQYNEQFF.

The rearrangement links TRBV29-1 to TRBJ2-2; D may correspond to TRBD1 or TRBD2 (6 bases each). The germline gives CDR1 SQVTM, CDR2 ANQGSEA. V was clipped by 3 bases and J by 4 bases, with 15 bases between them. There are 15 residues in the CDR3. The DNA of the CDR3 is TGCAGCGTTGAGGTGTCGGGGGCGTCCACCGGGGAGCTGTTTTTT. It is translated as CSVEVSGASTGELFF.

This chain connects TRBV4-1 to TRBJ2-7; TRBD1 is a possible D gene (6 bases). CDR3 length equals 15 residues. V was clipped by 1 base and J by 1 base, with 11 bases between them. Germline V CDR1 and CDR2: MGHRA, YSYEKL. CDR3 protein: CASSQGTDFSYEQYF. CDR3 nucleotide sequence: TGCGCCAGCAGCCAAGGGACAGATTTTTCCTACGAGCAGTACTTC.

The chain links TRBV12-3 or TRBV12-4 to TRBJ2-1; the match to TRBD2 covers 8 bases. The V gene end was trimmed by 0 bases and the J gene end by 8 bases; junction bases not matched to a gene: 12. The CDR3 runs 17 residues. The CDR3 here is CASSLAAGGAVSDEQFF. DNA for the CDR3: TGTGCCAGCAGTTTAGCCGCCGGGGGGGCCGTTTCGGATGAGCAGTTCTTC.

The V call is TRBV2, the J call TRBJ1-5, with TRBD1 as a possible D gene (5 bases). In germline, CDR1 is SNHLY, CDR2 FYNNEI. V gave up 2 bases and J gave up 0 bases, with 8 bases separating them. The CDR3 loop spans 15 amino acids. The DNA of the CDR3 is TGTGCCAGCAGTGAATGGGGGGATAGCAATCAGCCCCAGCATTTT. As protein: CASSEWGDSNQPQHF.

The chain combines TRBV18 with TRBJ1-4; D unclear. This CDR3 contains 15 residues. Trimming took off 4 bases at V and 6 bases at J, with 15 bases between the two ends. Germline assignment: CDR1 KGHSH and CDR2 LQKENI. The chain's CDR3 is CASSHGIRRDEKLFF. The CDR3 DNA is TGTGCCAGCTCACATGGTATCCGGCGGGATGAAAAACTGTTTTTT.

In this sample, this clonotype turned up a few times. The gene calls are TRBV29-1 and TRBJ2-1; the D gene is possibly TRBD1 (5 bases). V was trimmed by 7 bases and J by 1 base, leaving 11 bases between them. This CDR3 has 13 amino acids. CDR1 is SQVTM and CDR2 is ANQGSEA in the germline V gene. CDR3 in DNA: TGCAGCGCCTACAGGTGGTCCTACAATGAGCAGTTCTTC. Translation gives CSAYRWSYNEQFF.

This clonotype has just a few counts. This sequence joins TRBV12-3 or TRBV12-4 and TRBJ1-1; D perhaps matches TRBD1 (5 bases). V lost 5 bases to trimming and J lost 5 bases, with 18 bases between them. There are 15 residues in the CDR3. The DNA of the CDR3 is TGTGCCAGCAGTCCGCGGGACGGCTATCTGACTGAAGCTTTCTTT. This encodes CASSPRDGYLTEAFF.

This chain links TRBV7-6 with TRBJ2-1; possible D gene TRBD1, 6 bases. Germline V CDR1 and CDR2: SGHVS, FNYEAQ. The CDR3 extends over 16 amino acids. The V gene lost 5 bases and the J gene lost 4 bases, with 18 bases spanning the gap. The CDR3 nucleotides are TGTGCCAGCAGCCGTTTCCCGGGACACACTTACAATGAGCAGTTCTTC. Amino acid sequence: CASSRFPGHTYNEQFF.

This chain uses TRBV4-1 with TRBJ1-5, with D uncertain. The CDR3 is 15 residues long. Germline CDR1 reads MGHRA; CDR2 reads YSYEKL. The V and J ends lost 3 bases and 1 base respectively, with 10 bases between them. CDR3 bases: TGCGCCAGCAGCCATCCCGGCTCAAGCAATCAGCCCCAGCATTTT. Its translation: CASSHPGSSNQPQHF.

This clonotype was seen repeatedly, ten times or more. The chain recombines TRBV20-1 with TRBJ2-1, with 12 bases matching TRBD2. Trimming took 2 bases from V and 1 from J; bases not matched to a gene: 9. The CDR3 is 18 amino acids. Per the germline V gene, CDR1 is DFQATT and CDR2 is SNEGSKA (reference sequence). The CDR3 protein is CSARFRRLAGVSYNEQFF. In nucleotides, the CDR3 is TGCAGTGCTAGATTCCGTAGACTAGCGGGGGTATCCTACAATGAGCAGTTCTTC.

J is TRBJ2-3 and V is TRBV5-1, with D possibly being TRBD1 (5 bases). The length of the CDR3 is 16 residues. Trimming stripped 1 base from V and 2 bases from J, with 14 bases between. The germline V gene has CDR1 SGHRS and CDR2 YFSETQ. CDR3 protein: CASSLYRLNPTDTQYF. In DNA form, the CDR3 reads TGCGCCAGCAGCTTGTACAGGCTCAACCCCACAGATACGCAGTATTTT. Looking up the rest from reference TRBV5-1 and TRBJ2-3 gives the full variable domain: KAGVTQTPRYLIKTRGQQVTLSCSPISGHRSVSWYQQTPGQGLQFLFEYFSETQRNKGNFPGRFSGRQFSNSRSEMNVSTLELGDSALYLCASSLYRLNPTDTQYFGPGTRLTVL.

The V gene is TRBV28, the J gene TRBJ2-1; D perhaps matches TRBD2 (6 bases). The CDR3 runs to 21 residues. V was clipped by 2 bases and J by 0 bases, with 26 bases between them. Germline assignment: CDR1 MDHEN and CDR2 SYDVKM. CDR3 region: CASSLRGDFNESQSSYNEQFF. CDR3 DNA: TGTGCCAGCAGTTTAAGAGGGGACTTCAACGAATCCCAGAGCTCCTACAATGAGCAGTTCTTC.

This clonotype was picked up many times. The rearrangement uses TRBV12-3 or TRBV12-4 and TRBJ1-2, with D unclear. The ends were cut back, 11 bases at V and 9 bases at J, with 19 bases in the middle. There are 12 residues in the CDR3. CDR3 loop: CASSPTARSYTF. The CDR3 DNA is TGTGCCTCTTCTCCCACCGCCCGAAGCTACACCTTC.

This clonotype was detected many times. This chain joins TRBV12-3 or TRBV12-4 and TRBJ2-7; the D is unclear. The ends were cut back, 1 base at V and 0 bases at J, with 7 bases in the middle. This CDR3 is 14 amino acids long. CDR3 sequence (DNA): TGTGCCAGCAGTTTAGGCTACAACTCCTACGAGCAGTACTTC. Amino acid sequence: CASSLGYNSYEQYF.

This clonotype has just a few counts. This chain connects TRBV2 to TRBJ2-7; 8 bases are a match to TRBD1. J gave up 2 bases and V 5 bases, and 8 bases lay outside the gene matches. Per the germline V gene, CDR1 is SNHLY and CDR2 is FYNNEI. The CDR3 consists of 15 residues. The DNA for the CDR3 is TGTGCCAGCAGTTATACAGGGGGAGCAACCTACGAGCAGTACTTC. It translates to CASSYTGGATYEQYF.

The chain carries TRBV7-6 and TRBJ2-3, with D maybe TRBD1 (6 bases). Trimming stripped 1 base from V and 5 bases from J, with 13 bases between. Germline V gene data show CDR1 as SGHVS and CDR2 as FNYEAQ. CDR3 length equals 15 residues. In DNA form, the CDR3 reads TGTGCCAGCAGCTTAGACAGGGCGATGGAAGATACGCAGTATTTT. Its protein is CASSLDRAMEDTQYF.

This clonotype has only a few counts. V is TRBV20-1 and J is TRBJ1-5; 7 bases line up with TRBD1. This CDR3 comprises 16 residues. Germline loops: CDR1 DFQATT, CDR2 SNEGSKA (reference sequence). Trimming took 3 bases from V and 5 from J; bases not matched to a gene: 13. The CDR3, as DNA: TGCAGTGCTAGGGATTTTGACAGGGAGGGTGATCAGCCCCAGCATTTT. Translating it yields CSARDFDREGDQPQHF.